The 15 T cell receptor beta chains presented below share a single source sample, sequenced in a study of Graves' ophthalmopathy and Graves' hyperthyroidism. TCR beta CDR3 regions were amplified from RNA transcripts. An opening RT-PCR round employed HTBI primers and preceded a second-round multiplex PCR. In TCRdb, the multiplex PCR reads were re-called with MiXCR into one record per CDR3 protein. The table lists about 210,000 distinct CDR3 sequences, around 30% of them singletons. The specimen sequenced was peripheral blood. The receptors here all came from a man between 50 and 59 years old with Graves' ophthalmopathy.

The chain employs TRBV7-8 and TRBJ2-2; 7 bases line up with TRBD1. CDR1 SGHVS and CDR2 FQNEAQ come from the germline V gene. J was trimmed by 7 bases and V by 2 bases; bases with no gene match: 7. The CDR3 is 15 amino acids. CDR3 sequence: CASSLKGGAGGELFF. CDR3 DNA: TGTGCCAGCAGCTTAAAAGGGGGCGCAGGCGGGGAGCTGTTTTTT.

In this sample, this clonotype turned up many times. The chain uses TRBV6-1 and TRBJ1-5; no clear D gene. CDR3 length: 14 residues. Germline CDR1 is MNHNS and CDR2 is SASEGT. V lost 7 bases and J 11 bases, leaving 21 bases between the germline ends. The CDR3 here is CASNEDGLAGSQHF. The CDR3, as DNA: TGTGCCAGCAATGAGGACGGCCTCGCCGGGTCCCAGCATTTT.

This clonotype was detected many times. The chain has TRBV5-1 and TRBJ1-5; D uncertain. V lost 0 bases and J 3 bases, leaving 10 bases between the germline ends. The CDR3 has 15 residues. Germline lookup yields CDR1 SGHRS and CDR2 YFSETQ. The CDR3 nucleotides are TGCGCCAGCAGCTTGGACATCAACCCCAATCAGCCCCAGCATTTT. This translates into CASSLDINPNQPQHF.

This rearrangement joins TRBV6-4 to TRBJ2-2; TRBD2 agrees at 8 bases. CDR3 size: 14 residues. The germline CDR1 and CDR2 sequences are MRHNA and SNTAGT. V shed 0 bases and J 6 bases; nucleotides not matched to a gene: 0. CDR3 amino acids: CASSDSTSAGELFF. CDR3 nucleotide sequence: TGTGCCAGCAGTGACTCGACTAGCGCCGGGGAGCTGTTTTTT.

This clonotype was found once. The genes are TRBV27 and TRBJ1-1; possibly TRBD1 for D (6 bases). Germline values: CDR1 MNHEY, CDR2 SMNVEV (reference sequence). The CDR3 extends over 12 amino acids. V was clipped by 3 bases and J by 11 bases, with 13 bases between them. The chain's CDR3 is CASSFWGARAFF. The CDR3 coding sequence is TGTGCCAGCAGTTTTTGGGGGGCACGGGCTTTCTTT.

This clonotype has at least ten counts. The genes are TRBV11-2 and TRBJ1-5; 10 positions match TRBD1. The germline CDR1 and CDR2 sequences are SGHAT and FQNNGV. The CDR3 runs 15 residues. Losses at the gene ends were 5 bases for V and 2 bases for J; bases not matched to a gene: 3. CDR3 coding DNA: TGTGCCAGCAGCCCCGGGACAGGGGGCAATCAGCCCCAGCATTTT. Translation gives CASSPGTGGNQPQHF.

The sample holds many counts of this clonotype. This chain links TRBV12-3 or TRBV12-4 with TRBJ1-1; 7 positions match TRBD1. V gave up 2 bases and J gave up 9 bases; unmatched junction bases: 3. The CDR3 consists of 12 residues. CDR3 DNA: TGTGCCAGCAGTTTAACGACAGGGAAAGCTTTCTTT. It codes for CASSLTTGKAFF.

This rearrangement joins TRBV12-3 or TRBV12-4 to TRBJ2-5; no firm D call. The CDR3 is 14 amino acids. V lost 3 bases to trimming and J lost 5 bases, with 13 bases between them. The CDR3 nucleotides read TGTGCCAGCAGTTTGCTGGCCTCCAGGGAGACCCAGTACTTC. This codes for CASSLLASRETQYF.

This chain joins TRBV7-8 and TRBJ1-2; the D is unclear. CDR3 length equals 14 residues. CDR1 SGHVS and CDR2 FQNEAQ come from the germline V gene. Trimming took 1 base from V and 4 from J, leaving 10 bases between them. The CDR3 loop is CASSLEGFSYGYTF. The CDR3 region has the DNA TGTGCCAGCAGCTTAGAGGGTTTTAGCTATGGCTACACCTTC.

This clonotype was observed at least ten times. J is TRBJ2-5 and V is TRBV6-1; D ambiguous. From germline, CDR1 is MNHNS and CDR2 SASEGT. Trimming cost V 3 bases and J 5 bases, with 16 bases left between them. The CDR3 is made up of 15 amino acids. CDR3 in amino acids: CASSEAQIQRETQYF. In nucleotides, the CDR3 is TGTGCCAGCAGTGAGGCACAGATCCAACGGGAGACCCAGTACTTC.

At least ten counts were recorded for this clonotype. The CDR3 nucleotides are TGTGCCAGCAGTTTGGGGGGTGACATTCAGTACTTC. Protein: CASSLGGDIQYF. The chain has TRBV28 and TRBJ2-4, with a weak D call TRBD2 (6 bases). CDR3 size: 12 residues. V lost 3 bases and J 8 bases, leaving 8 bases between the germline ends. The germline V gene has CDR1 MDHEN and CDR2 SYDVKM. The whole variable domain, remainder taken from reference TRBV28 and TRBJ2-4, is DVKVTQSSRYLVKRTGEKVFLECVQDMDHENMFWYRQDPGLGLRLIYFSYDVKMKEKGDIPEGYSVSREKKERFSLILESASTNQTSMYLCASSLGGDIQYFGAGTRLSVL.

The V and J genes are TRBV12-5 and TRBJ2-7; the match to TRBD1 covers 7 bases. Trimming took 7 bases from V and 0 from J; bases not matched to a gene: 9. From germline, CDR1 is LGHNT and CDR2 FRNRAP. CDR3 length: 15 amino acids. CDR3 nucleotides: TGTGCTAGTGCCCCTCCGACAGGGTCCTCCTACGAGCAGTACTTC. It codes for CASAPPTGSSYEQYF.

This clonotype was recorded many times. The gene calls are TRBV12-3 or TRBV12-4 and TRBJ1-1, with D hard to call. Deletions cut 9 bases from V and 0 bases from J, with 17 bases between. The CDR3 has 15 amino acids. CDR3 coding DNA: TGTGCCAGTTCCAACGCAGGAAGCATGAACACTGAAGCTTTCTTT. Translated: CASSNAGSMNTEAFF.

The chain combines TRBV28 with TRBJ1-5; D gene ambiguous. The germline V gene has CDR1 MDHEN and CDR2 SYDVKM. The CDR3 length is 14 residues. The V and J ends lost 8 bases and 3 bases respectively, with 14 bases between them. In DNA form, the CDR3 reads TGTGCCAGCCTACCGGGCCAGTACAATCAGCCCCAGCATTTT. As protein: CASLPGQYNQPQHF. Variable domain in full (rest from reference TRBV28 and TRBJ1-5): DVKVTQSSRYLVKRTGEKVFLECVQDMDHENMFWYRQDPGLGLRLIYFSYDVKMKEKGDIPEGYSVSREKKERFSLILESASTNQTSMYLCASLPGQYNQPQHFGDGTRLSIL.

This clonotype was seen many times. V gene TRBV4-2 combines with J gene TRBJ2-5; D gene ambiguous. This CDR3 has 13 amino acids. Germline values: CDR1 LGHNA, CDR2 YNFKEQ. The V end lost 0 bases, the J end lost 5 bases, and 7 bases lay between the germline ends. Written as DNA, the CDR3 is TGTGCCAGCAGCCAAGATTGGCGGGAGACCCAGTACTTC. It yields the protein CASSQDWRETQYF.